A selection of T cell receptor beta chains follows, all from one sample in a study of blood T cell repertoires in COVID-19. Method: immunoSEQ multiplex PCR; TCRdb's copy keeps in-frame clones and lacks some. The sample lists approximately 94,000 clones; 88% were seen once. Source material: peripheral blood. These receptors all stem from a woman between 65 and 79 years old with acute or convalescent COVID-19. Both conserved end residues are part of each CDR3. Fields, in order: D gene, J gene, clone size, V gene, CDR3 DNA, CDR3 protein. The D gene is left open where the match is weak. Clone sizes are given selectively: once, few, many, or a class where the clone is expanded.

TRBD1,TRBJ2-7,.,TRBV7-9,TGTGCCAGCAGTACTACCCGGGACAGGCGATACGAGCAGTACTTC,CASSTTRDRRYEQYF
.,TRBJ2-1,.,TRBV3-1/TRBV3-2,TGTGCCAGCAGTCAAGGAGGAGCGACGAGCTCCTACAATGAGCAGTTCTTC,CASSQGGATSSYNEQFF
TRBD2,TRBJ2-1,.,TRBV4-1,TGCGCCAGCAGCCAAGATCGGCCTAGCGGGAGGTCGAAGCAGTTCTTC,CASSQDRPSGRSKQFF
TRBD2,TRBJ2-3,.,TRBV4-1,TGCGCCAGCAGCCTCTCCGGACTAGCGGGGAGCACAGATACGCAGTATTTT,CASSLSGLAGSTDTQYF
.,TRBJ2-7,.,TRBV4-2,TGTGCCAGCAGCCACTCTGGGACAGGGAGCTCTAGCGGGCGCACCTACGAGCAGTACTTC,CASSHSGTGSSSGRTYEQYF
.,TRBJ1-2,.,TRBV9,TGTGCCAGCAGCATAGACGGGAGTCACATGAGTGACTATGGCTACACCTTC,CASSIDGSHMSDYGYTF
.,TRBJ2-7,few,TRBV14,TGTGCCAGCAGCCAAAGGCAGGCCTTATCCGCCTACGAGCAGTACTTC,CASSQRQALSAYEQYF
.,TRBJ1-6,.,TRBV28,TGTGCCAGCAGTTTATCCCCCAGGAATTCACCCCTCCACTTT,CASSLSPRNSPLHF
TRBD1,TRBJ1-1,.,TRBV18,TGTGCCAGCCAGGGACAGCCGAACACTGAAGCTTTCTTT,CASQGQPNTEAFF
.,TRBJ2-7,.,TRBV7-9,TGTGCCAGCAGCTTAGGGCCCCTCGAGCAGTACTTC,CASSLGPLEQYF
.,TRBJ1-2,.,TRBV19,TGTGCCAGTAGTATAGCTGACAGCTTTAACTATGGCTACACCTTC,CASSIADSFNYGYTF
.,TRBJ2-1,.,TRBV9,TGTGCCAGCAGCACCGCCCCGAGCTCCTACAATGAGCAGTTCTTC,CASSTAPSSYNEQFF
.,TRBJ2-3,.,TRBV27,TGTGCCAGCAGTATTCAAGAGAGAAACACAGATACGCAGTATTTT,CASSIQERNTDTQYF
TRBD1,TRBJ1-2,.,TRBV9,TGTGCCAGCAGCCCACGAGGAACAGGGGGAAACTATGGCTACACCTTC,CASSPRGTGGNYGYTF
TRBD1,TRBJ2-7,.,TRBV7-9,TGTGCCAGCAGCCCACCGGGACAGGGGTCCGAGCAGTACTTC,CASSPPGQGSEQYF
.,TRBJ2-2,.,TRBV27,TGTGCCAGCAGTTATCCATTCACCGGGGAGCTGTTTTTT,CASSYPFTGELFF
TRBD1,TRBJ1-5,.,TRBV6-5,TGTGCCAGCAGCCTACAGGGGGACAATCAGCCCCAGCATTTT,CASSLQGDNQPQHF
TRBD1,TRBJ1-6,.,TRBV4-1,TGCGCCAGCAGCCAAGGGACAGGGGGCTATAATTCACCCCTCCACTTT,CASSQGTGGYNSPLHF
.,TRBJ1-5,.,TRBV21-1,TGTGCCAGCAGCAAAGCGGGGCAACGGGACAGGGGGACTTATAGCAATCAGCCCCAGCATTTT,CASSKAGQRDRGTYSNQPQHF
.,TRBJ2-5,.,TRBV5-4,TGTGCCAGCAGCTCCGGACAGTTCCAGGGGACCCAGTACTTC,CASSSGQFQGTQYF
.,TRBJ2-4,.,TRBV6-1,TGTGCCAGCAGTGAAGACGGTAGCGCGACCGCATTCCTAGCCAAAAACATTCAGTACTTC,CASSEDGSATAFLAKNIQYF
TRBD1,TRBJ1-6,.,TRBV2,TGTGCCAGCAGTGAATTGGGCAGGGGGAATTCACCCCTCCACTTT,CASSELGRGNSPLHF
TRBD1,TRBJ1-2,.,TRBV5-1,TGCGCCAGCAGCCCCGGGACAGTGAACTATGGCTACACCTTC,CASSPGTVNYGYTF
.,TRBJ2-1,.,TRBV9,TGTGCCAGCAGCGCGCCAGACACCCCGAGCTCCTACAATGAGCAGTTCTTC,CASSAPDTPSSYNEQFF
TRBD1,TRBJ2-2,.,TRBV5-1,TGCGCCAGCAGCTTCCAGGGGGCCGGAGTTCCCGGGGAGCTGTTTTTT,CASSFQGAGVPGELFF
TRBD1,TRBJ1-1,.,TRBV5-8,TGTGCCAGCAGCTTGGGGGACAGGGTGACTGAAGCTTTCTTT,CASSLGDRVTEAFF
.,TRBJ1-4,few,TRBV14,TGTGCCAGCAGCCCCAGCGGGGGAGCAACTAATGAAAAACTGTTTTTT,CASSPSGGATNEKLFF
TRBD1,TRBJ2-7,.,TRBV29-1,TGCAGCGTCACCCGCCCAGGGGGCTACGAGCAGTACTTC,CSVTRPGGYEQYF
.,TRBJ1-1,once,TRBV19,TGTGCCAGTAGTAGGGTGTCTATCCGGCGGTTCTCTGAAGCTTTCTTT,CASSRVSIRRFSEAFF
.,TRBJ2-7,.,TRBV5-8,TGTGCCAGCAGCTTCAACGAGCAGTACTTC,CASSFNEQYF
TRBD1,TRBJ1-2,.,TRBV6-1,TGTGCCAGCAGTGAACCTTCCGGGACAGGGACCTATGGCTACACCTTC,CASSEPSGTGTYGYTF
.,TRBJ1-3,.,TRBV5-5,TGTGCCAGCAGCACTCCACTAGCAATCTCTGGAAACACCATATATTTT,CASSTPLAISGNTIYF
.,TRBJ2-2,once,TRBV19,TGTGCCAGCATGGGGGGGCAGACGAACACCGGGGAGCTGTTTTTT,CASMGGQTNTGELFF
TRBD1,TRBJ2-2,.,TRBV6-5,TGTGCCAGCAGTTACGGACAGGGTGGGGGTACCGGGGAGCTGTTTTTT,CASSYGQGGGTGELFF
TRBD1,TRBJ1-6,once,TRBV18,TGTGCCAGTTCCGGGACAGTTGATTCACCCCTCCACTTT,CASSGTVDSPLHF
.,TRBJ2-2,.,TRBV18,TGTGCCAGCTCACCATTCTCTCCTATCGACACCGGGGAGCTGTTTTTT,CASSPFSPIDTGELFF
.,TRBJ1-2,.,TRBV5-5,TGTGCCAGCAGCCCCGGGGGGGGATATTATGGCTACACCTTC,CASSPGGGYYGYTF